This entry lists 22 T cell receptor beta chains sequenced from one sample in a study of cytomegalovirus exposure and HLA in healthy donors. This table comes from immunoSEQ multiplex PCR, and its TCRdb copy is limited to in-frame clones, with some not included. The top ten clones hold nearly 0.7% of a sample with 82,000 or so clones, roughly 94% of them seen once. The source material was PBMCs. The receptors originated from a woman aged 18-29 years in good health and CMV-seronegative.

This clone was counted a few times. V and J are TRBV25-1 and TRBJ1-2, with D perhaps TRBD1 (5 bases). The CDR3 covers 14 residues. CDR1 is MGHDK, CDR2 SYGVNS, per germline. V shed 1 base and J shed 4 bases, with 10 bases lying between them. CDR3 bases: TGTGCCAGCAGTGAATCACCGGGACTCTATGGCTACACCTTC. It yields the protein CASSESPGLYGYTF.

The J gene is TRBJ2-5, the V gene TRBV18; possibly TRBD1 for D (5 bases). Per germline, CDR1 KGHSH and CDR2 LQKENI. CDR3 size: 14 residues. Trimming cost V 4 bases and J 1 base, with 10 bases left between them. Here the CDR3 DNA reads TGTGCCAGCTCACGGCAGGGTTCCCAAGAGACCCAGTACTTC. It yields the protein CASSRQGSQETQYF.

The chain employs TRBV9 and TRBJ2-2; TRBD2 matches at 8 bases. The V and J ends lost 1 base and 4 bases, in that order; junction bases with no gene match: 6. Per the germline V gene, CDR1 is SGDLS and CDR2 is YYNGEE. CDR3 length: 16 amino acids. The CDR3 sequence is CASSVMAGGPTGELFF. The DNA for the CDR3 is TGTGCCAGCAGCGTAATGGCGGGGGGCCCCACCGGGGAGCTGTTTTTT.

CDR3 DNA: TGCGCCAGCAGCGGGACAGGGACGAATGAAAAACTGTTTTTT. It codes for CASSGTGTNEKLFF. The genes are TRBV5-1 and TRBJ1-4; 9 positions agree with TRBD1. Per the germline V gene, CDR1 is SGHRS and CDR2 is YFSETQ. The CDR3 totals 14 residues. J was trimmed by 5 bases and V by 4 bases; bases with no gene match: 3.

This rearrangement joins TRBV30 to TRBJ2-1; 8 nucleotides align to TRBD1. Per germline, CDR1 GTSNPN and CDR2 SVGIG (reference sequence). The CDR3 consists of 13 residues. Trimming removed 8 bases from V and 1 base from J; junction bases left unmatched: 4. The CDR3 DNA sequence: TGTGCCGGGCGGACAGGGTCCTACAATGAGCAGTTCTTC. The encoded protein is CAGRTGSYNEQFF.

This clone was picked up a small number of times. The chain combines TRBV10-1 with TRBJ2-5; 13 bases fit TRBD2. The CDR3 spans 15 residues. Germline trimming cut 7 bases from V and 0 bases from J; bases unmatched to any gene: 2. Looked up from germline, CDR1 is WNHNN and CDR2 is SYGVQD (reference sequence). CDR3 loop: CASKGLAGNQETQYF. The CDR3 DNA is TGCGCCAGCAAGGGACTAGCGGGGAACCAAGAGACCCAGTACTTC.

CDR3 sequence reads: CASSFRAGKNEQFF. The CDR3 DNA reads TGCGCCAGCAGCTTTAGGGCGGGGAAAAATGAGCAGTTCTTC. The chain couples TRBV5-1 to TRBJ2-1, with D possibly being TRBD2 (6 bases). V was cut by 2 bases and J by 7 bases, with 13 bases left in between. This CDR3 region has 14 residues. Germline V gene lookup returns CDR1 SGHRS and CDR2 YFSETQ.

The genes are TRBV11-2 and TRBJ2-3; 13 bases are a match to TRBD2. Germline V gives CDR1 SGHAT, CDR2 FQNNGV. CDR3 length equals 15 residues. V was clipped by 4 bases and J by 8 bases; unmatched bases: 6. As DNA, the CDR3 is TGTGCCAGCAGCTCCAGACTAGCGGGGGGCCGTACGCAGTATTTT. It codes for CASSSRLAGGRTQYF.

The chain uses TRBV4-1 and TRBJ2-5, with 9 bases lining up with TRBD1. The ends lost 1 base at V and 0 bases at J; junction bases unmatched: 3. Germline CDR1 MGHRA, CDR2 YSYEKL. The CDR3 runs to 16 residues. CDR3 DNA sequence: TGCGCCAGCAGCCAAGGGGGGACAGGGAACCAAGAGACCCAGTACTTC. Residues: CASSQGGTGNQETQYF.

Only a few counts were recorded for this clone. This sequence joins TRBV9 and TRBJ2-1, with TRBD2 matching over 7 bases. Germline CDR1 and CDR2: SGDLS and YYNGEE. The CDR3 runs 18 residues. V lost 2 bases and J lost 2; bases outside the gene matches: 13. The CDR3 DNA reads TGTGCCAGCAGCGTTTCCCGGGCCCATGGGGGGGCCTACAATGAGCAGTTCTTC. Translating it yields CASSVSRAHGGAYNEQFF.

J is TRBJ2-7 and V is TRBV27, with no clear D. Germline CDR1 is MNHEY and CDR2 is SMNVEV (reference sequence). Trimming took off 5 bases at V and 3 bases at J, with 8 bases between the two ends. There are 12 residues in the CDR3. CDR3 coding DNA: TGTGCCAGCAGTACAACCAACTACGAGCAGTACTTC. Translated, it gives CASSTTNYEQYF.

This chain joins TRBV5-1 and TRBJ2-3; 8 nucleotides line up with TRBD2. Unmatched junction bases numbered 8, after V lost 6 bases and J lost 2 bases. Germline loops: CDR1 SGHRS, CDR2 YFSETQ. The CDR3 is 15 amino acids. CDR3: CASKLGGGYTDTQYF. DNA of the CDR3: TGCGCCAGCAAACTCGGGGGGGGGTACACAGATACGCAGTATTTT.

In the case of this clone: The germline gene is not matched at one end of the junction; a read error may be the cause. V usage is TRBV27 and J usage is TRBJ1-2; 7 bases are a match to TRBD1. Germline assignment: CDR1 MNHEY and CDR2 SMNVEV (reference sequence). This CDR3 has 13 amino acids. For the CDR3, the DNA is TGTGCCAGCAGATCTCCGGGACAGCCTATTTCAGCCTTC. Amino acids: CASRSPGQPISAF.

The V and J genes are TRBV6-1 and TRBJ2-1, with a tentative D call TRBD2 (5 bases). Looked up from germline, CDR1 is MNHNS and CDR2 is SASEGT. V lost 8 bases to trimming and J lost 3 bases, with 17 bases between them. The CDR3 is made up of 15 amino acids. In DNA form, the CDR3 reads TGTGCCAGCCTACTTGGCGGAGGCCACTACAATGAGCAGTTCTTC. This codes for CASLLGGGHYNEQFF.

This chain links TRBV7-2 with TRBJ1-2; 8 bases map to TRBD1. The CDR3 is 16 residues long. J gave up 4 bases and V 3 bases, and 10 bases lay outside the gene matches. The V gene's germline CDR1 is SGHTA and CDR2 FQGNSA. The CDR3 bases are TGTGCCAGCAGCTTTTCGCAGGGGGCTTATGGCTATGGCTACACCTTC. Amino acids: CASSFSQGAYGYGYTF.

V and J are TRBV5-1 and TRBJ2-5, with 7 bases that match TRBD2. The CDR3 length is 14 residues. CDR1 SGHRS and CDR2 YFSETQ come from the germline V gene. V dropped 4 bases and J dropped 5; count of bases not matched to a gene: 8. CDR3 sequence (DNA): TGCGCCAGCAGCCCGCGGACTAGAGGGGAGACCCAGTACTTC. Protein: CASSPRTRGETQYF. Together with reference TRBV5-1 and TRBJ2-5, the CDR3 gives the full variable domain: KAGVTQTPRYLIKTRGQQVTLSCSPISGHRSVSWYQQTPGQGLQFLFEYFSETQRNKGNFPGRFSGRQFSNSRSEMNVSTLELGDSALYLCASSPRTRGETQYFGPGTRLLVL.

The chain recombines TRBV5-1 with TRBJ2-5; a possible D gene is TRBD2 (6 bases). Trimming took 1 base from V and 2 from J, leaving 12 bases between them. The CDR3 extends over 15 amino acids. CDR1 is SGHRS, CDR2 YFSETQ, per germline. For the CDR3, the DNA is TGCGCCAGCAGCTTGCGTGGAGCGGGTCAAGAGACCCAGTACTTC. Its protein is CASSLRGAGQETQYF.

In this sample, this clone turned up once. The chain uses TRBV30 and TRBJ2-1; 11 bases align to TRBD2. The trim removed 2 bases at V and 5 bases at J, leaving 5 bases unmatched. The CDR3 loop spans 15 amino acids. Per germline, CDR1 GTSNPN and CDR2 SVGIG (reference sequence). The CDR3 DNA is TGTGCCTGGAGTCGTGGGACTAGCGGAAACAATGAGCAGTTCTTC. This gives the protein CAWSRGTSGNNEQFF.

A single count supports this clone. CDR3 DNA: TGTGCCAGCAGCTTAGTCGTCAACACCGGGGAGCTGTTTTTT. Encoded protein: CASSLVVNTGELFF. The rearrangement links TRBV11-2 to TRBJ2-2; D not certain. Trimming pared 1 base from V and 2 bases from J, leaving 5 bases between. The germline V gene encodes CDR1 SGHAT and CDR2 FQNNGV. This CDR3 contains 14 residues.

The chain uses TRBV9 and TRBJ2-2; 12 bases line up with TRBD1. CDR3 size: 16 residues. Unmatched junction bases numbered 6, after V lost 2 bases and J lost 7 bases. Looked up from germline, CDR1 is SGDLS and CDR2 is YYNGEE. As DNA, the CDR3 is TGTGCCAGCAGCGTGGGGACAGGGGGCGCGGGCGGGGAGCTGTTTTTT. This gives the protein CASSVGTGGAGGELFF.

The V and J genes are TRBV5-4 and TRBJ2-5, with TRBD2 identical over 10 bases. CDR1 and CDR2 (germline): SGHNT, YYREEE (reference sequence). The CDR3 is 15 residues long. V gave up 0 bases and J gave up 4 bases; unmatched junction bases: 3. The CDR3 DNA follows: TGTGCCAGCAGCTTGGGGCTAGCGGGGGTAGAGACCCAGTACTTC. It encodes CASSLGLAGVETQYF.

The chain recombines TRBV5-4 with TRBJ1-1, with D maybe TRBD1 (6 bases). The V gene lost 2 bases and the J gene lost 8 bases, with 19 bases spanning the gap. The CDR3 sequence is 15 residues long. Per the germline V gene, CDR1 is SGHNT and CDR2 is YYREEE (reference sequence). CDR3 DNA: TGTGCCAGCAGCTTCCAAACCGGGACACAAAGAGAAGCTTTCTTT. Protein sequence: CASSFQTGTQREAFF. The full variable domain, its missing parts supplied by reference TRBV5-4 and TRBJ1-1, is ETGVTQSPTHLIKTRGQQVTLRCSSQSGHNTVSWYQQALGQGPQFIFQYYREEENGRGNFPPRFSGLQFPNYSSELNVNALELDDSALYLCASSFQTGTQREAFFGQGTRLTVV.